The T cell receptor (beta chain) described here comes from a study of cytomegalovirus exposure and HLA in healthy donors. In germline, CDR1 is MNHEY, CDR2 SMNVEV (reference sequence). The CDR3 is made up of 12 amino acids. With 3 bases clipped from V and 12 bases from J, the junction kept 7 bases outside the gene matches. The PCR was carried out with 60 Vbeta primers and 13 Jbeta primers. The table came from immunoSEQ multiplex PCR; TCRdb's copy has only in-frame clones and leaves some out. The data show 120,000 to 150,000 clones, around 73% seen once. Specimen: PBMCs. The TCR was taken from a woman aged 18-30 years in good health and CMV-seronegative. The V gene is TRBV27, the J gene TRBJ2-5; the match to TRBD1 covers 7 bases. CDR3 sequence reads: CASSLYGQVEYF. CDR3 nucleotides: TGTGCCAGCAGTTTGTACGGACAGGTCGAGTACTTC.